This T cell receptor (beta chain) emerged from a study of blood T cells in healthy people across ages. Study-level results: Age showed a roughly linear inverse relationship with TCR beta diversity per million T cells.

About 10 milliliters of peripheral blood were drawn from each donor into EDTA-treated tubes. Total RNA was extracted at no less than 5.5 micrograms per sample. The CDR3 runs 14 residues. The V gene end was trimmed by 5 bases and the J gene end by 5 bases; junction bases not matched to a gene: 8. Germline V CDR1 and CDR2: MNHEY, SVGAGI. A second PCR of roughly 7 to 11 cycles used a sample-barcoded 5' primer and a J-beta primer mix. MiXCR, applied by TCRdb to the 5' RACE reads, yields one record per CDR3 protein. This table has around 1,500,000 distinct CDR3 sequences, about 28% appearing once. Many counts were recorded for this clonotype. What it recognizes is unknown.

The chain carries TRBV6-5 and TRBJ2-5; TRBD2 matches at 7 bases. The sample was blood. This clonotype was obtained from a woman younger than 45 in good health. The CDR3 protein is CASSHLQGGETQYF. The DNA for the CDR3 is TGTGCCAGCAGTCACCTCCAGGGAGGGGAGACCCAGTACTTC.